This T cell receptor (beta chain) stems from a study of OX40 agonist ivuxolimab in advanced cancers. Study-level background: Ivuxolimab was a fully human IgG2 agonistic monoclonal antibody targeting the costimulatory receptor OX40 (CD134). Intravenous ivuxolimab was administered to patients every 2 weeks at six dose levels: 0.01, 0.1, 0.3, 1.5, 3 and 10 mg/kg. Of the approximately 50 patients in dose escalation, 19 had hepatocellular carcinoma, about 15 had melanoma, 9 had renal cell carcinoma and 9 had head and neck cancer. The dose-escalation cohort was 82.7% male with a mean age of about 60 years, ranging from roughly 20 to 85. Prior anti-PD-1, anti-PD-L1 or anti-CTLA-4 therapy was permitted, and checkpoint inhibitors had been received by roughly 40% of dose-escalation patients. Partial responses occurred in three dose-escalation patients, of whom one had hepatocellular carcinoma and two had cutaneous melanoma. Peripheral TCRbeta sequencing was intended to test whether TCR sequence diversity was altered and clonal T-cell expansion was caused by ivuxolimab. The paper covers the monotherapy dose-escalation part of the phase I ivuxolimab trial, which included N ≈ 57 patients. Overall study results and their limits: In partial responders in the 0.1-3.0 mg/kg groups, normalized peripheral clonal expansion was found to be among the lowest, especially among CD8+ T cells. After ivuxolimab, CD8+ T cells had more expanded clones than CD4+ T cells on average. The antigen specificity of the peripheral T cells that underwent clonal expansion was not determined. Low levels of normalized T-cell clonal expansion were also shown by some nonresponding patients. At doses of 0.1 to 3.0 mg/kg, clonal expansion of both CD4+ and CD8+ blood T cells was observed from baseline to week 6.

With regard to this clone: Its antigen is not yet known. Base qualities were left out, and no much larger clone turns up one base away.

For sequencing of the TCRbeta CDR3 region, genomic DNA was extracted from the sorted cells. TCRbeta CDR3 regions were sequenced using the immunoSEQ Assay. TCRdb mirrors the immuneACCESS table, restricted to in-frame sequences. Some clones are absent from its copies; in checked studies, under half trace to an unresolved V gene, and the reason for the others is unknown. The sample table holds some 47,000 clones, of which more than 65% were seen once. The top ten hold approximately 2% of the sample. For CDR1 and CDR2, the germline V gene lists SGDLS and YYNGEE. The CDR3 starts with the cysteine, ends with the phenylalanine, and has 11 residues. Solely the CDR3 DNA is kept, with 33 bases framed from the first base. Deletion took 7 bases off V and 7 bases off J, with a span of 9 bases between the germline ends. The trial excluded patients who had a history of autoimmune disease or who were on systemic immunosuppression. Peripheral blood for TCR sequencing was collected from all dose cohorts at baseline, on cycle 4 day 1, and on cycle 7 day 1. The samples were taken from a phase I, first-in-human, multicenter, open-label dose-escalation trial of ivuxolimab. Adults with locally advanced or metastatic head and neck squamous cell, hepatocellular, melanoma or renal cell carcinoma were enrolled in the trial. Before TCR sequencing, CD4+ T cells and CD8+ T cells from peripheral blood were sorted into separate populations.

The chain couples TRBV9 to TRBJ1-3; a confident D gene designation cannot be given. The starting material was CD4+ or CD8+ T cells sorted from blood, obtained in a trial of the OX40 agonist ivuxolimab. This TCR derives from an adult with an advanced solid tumor such as melanoma, head and neck, liver or kidney cancer. The CDR3 region: CASGGDNTIYF. The base sequence is TGTGCCAGCGGAGGAGATAACACCATATATTTT.